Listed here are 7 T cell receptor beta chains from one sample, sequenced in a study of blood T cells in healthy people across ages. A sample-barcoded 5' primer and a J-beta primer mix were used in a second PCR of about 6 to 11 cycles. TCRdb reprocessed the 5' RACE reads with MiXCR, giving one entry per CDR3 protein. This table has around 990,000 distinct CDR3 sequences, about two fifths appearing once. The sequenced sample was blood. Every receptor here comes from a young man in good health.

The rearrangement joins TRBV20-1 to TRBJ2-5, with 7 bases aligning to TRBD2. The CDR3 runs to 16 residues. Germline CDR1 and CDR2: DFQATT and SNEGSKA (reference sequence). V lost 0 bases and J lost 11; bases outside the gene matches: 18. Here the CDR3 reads CSARDVTGGRFNEQYF. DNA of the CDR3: TGCAGTGCTAGAGATGTAACGGGGGGACGCTTCAATGAGCAGTACTTC.

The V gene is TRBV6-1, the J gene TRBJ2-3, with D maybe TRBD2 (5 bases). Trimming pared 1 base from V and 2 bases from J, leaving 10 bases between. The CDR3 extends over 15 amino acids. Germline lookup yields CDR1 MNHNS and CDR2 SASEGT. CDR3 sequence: CASSEGGGYTDTQYF. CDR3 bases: TGTGCCAGCAGTGAAGGAGGCGGGTACACAGATACGCAGTATTTT.

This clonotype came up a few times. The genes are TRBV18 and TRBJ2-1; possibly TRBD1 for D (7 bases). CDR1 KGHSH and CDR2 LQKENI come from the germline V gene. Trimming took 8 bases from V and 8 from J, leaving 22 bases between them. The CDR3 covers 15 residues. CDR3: CASTNRDSGLDEQFF. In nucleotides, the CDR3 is TGTGCCAGCACAAACAGGGACAGCGGGTTGGATGAGCAGTTCTTC.

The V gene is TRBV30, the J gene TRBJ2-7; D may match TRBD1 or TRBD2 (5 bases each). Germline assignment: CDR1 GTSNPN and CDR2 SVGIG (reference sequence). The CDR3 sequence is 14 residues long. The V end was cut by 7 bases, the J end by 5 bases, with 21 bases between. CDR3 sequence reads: CASLGTEEGDEQYF. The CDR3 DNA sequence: TGTGCCTCCCTCGGGACGGAGGAAGGCGACGAGCAGTACTTC.

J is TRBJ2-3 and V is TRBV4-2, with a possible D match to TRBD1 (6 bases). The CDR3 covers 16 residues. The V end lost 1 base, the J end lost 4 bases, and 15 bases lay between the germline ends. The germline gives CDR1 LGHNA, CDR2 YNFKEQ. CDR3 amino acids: CASSQGGRLAADTQYF. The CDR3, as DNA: TGTGCCAGCAGCCAAGGGGGGCGGCTAGCCGCAGATACGCAGTATTTT.

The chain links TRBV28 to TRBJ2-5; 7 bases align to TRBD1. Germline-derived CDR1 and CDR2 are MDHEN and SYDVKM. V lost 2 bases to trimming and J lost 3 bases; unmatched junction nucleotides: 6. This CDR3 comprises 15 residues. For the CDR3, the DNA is TGTGCCAGCAGTTTAGGGCCTGACAGGGAAGAGACCCAGTACTTC. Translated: CASSLGPDREETQYF. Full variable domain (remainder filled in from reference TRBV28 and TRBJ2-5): DVKVTQSSRYLVKRTGEKVFLECVQDMDHENMFWYRQDPGLGLRLIYFSYDVKMKEKGDIPEGYSVSREKKERFSLILESASTNQTSMYLCASSLGPDREETQYFGPGTRLLVL.

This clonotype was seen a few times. The CDR3 region has the DNA TGTGCCAGCAGCTTACTGGAAGCGAACACTGAAGCTTTCTTT. Its translation is CASSLLEANTEAFF. This sequence joins TRBV7-2 and TRBJ1-1; the D is unclear. This CDR3 is 14 amino acids long. The germline V and J ends were trimmed by 2 bases and 1 base, with 8 bases remaining between them. The germline V gene encodes CDR1 SGHTA and CDR2 FQGNSA.